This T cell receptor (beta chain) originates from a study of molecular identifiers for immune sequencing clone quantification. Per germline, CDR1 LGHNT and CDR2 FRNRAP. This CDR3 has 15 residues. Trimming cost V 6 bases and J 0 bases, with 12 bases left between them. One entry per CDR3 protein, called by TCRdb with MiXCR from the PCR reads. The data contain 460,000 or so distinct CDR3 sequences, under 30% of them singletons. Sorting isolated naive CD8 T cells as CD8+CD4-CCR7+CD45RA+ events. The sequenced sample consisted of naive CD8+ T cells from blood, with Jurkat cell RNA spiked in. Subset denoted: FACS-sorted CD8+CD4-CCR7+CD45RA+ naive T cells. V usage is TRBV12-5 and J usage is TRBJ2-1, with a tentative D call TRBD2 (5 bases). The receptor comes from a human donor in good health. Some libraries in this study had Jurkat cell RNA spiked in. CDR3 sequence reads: CASGLAPSSYNEQFF. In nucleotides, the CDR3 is TGTGCTAGTGGCTTAGCGCCTAGCTCCTACAATGAGCAGTTCTTC.